What follows are 10 T cell receptor beta chains derived from one specimen sequenced in a study of blood T cell repertoires in COVID-19. The table came from immunoSEQ multiplex PCR; TCRdb's copy has only in-frame clones and leaves some out. The table records 200,000 to 300,000 clones, about 83% of them present only once. The sequenced material came from peripheral blood. The receptors derive from a man aged 45-60 years with acute or convalescent COVID-19.

The chain is built from TRBV28 and TRBJ2-7; no definite D call. This CDR3 is 15 amino acids long. The germline CDR1 and CDR2 sequences are MDHEN and SYDVKM. V was clipped by 4 bases and J by 1 base, with 14 bases between them. This CDR3 reads CASSSNRASSYEQYF. CDR3 DNA sequence: TGTGCCAGCAGTTCCAATCGAGCTTCTTCCTACGAGCAGTACTTC.

The chain carries TRBV3-1 (or the pseudogene TRBV3-2) and TRBJ1-5; 8 bases fit TRBD1. This CDR3 has 14 residues. The trim removed 4 bases at V and 4 bases at J, leaving 3 bases unmatched. Germline V gene data show CDR1 as LGHDT and CDR2 as YNNKEL (reference sequence). The CDR3 reads CASSLGTGNQPQHF. CDR3 bases: TGTGCCAGCAGCCTCGGGACAGGAAATCAGCCCCAGCATTTT.

The chain combines TRBV10-3 with TRBJ2-7, with TRBD2 as a possible D gene (6 bases). With 10 bases removed from V and 0 bases from J, the gap between germline ends came to 13 bases. There are 13 residues in the CDR3. CDR1 is ENHRY, CDR2 SYGVKD, per germline. The chain's CDR3 is CATGTPDSYEQYF. Here the CDR3 DNA reads TGTGCCACCGGGACTCCGGACTCCTACGAGCAGTACTTC.

This clone was detected only once. This chain connects TRBV5-1 to TRBJ2-1; D possibly corresponds to TRBD1 (6 bases). The germline gives CDR1 SGHRS, CDR2 YFSETQ. This CDR3 region has 17 residues. Trimming removed 4 bases from V and 0 bases from J, with 17 bases in between. CDR3 DNA: TGCGCCAGCAGCCCGGACAGCTACGATAGCTCCTACAATGAGCAGTTCTTC. The encoded protein is CASSPDSYDSSYNEQFF. The whole variable domain, remainder taken from reference TRBV5-1 and TRBJ2-1, is KAGVTQTPRYLIKTRGQQVTLSCSPISGHRSVSWYQQTPGQGLQFLFEYFSETQRNKGNFPGRFSGRQFSNSRSEMNVSTLELGDSALYLCASSPDSYDSSYNEQFFGPGTRLTVL.

The V and J genes are TRBV7-8 and TRBJ1-2, with D perhaps matching TRBD1 (5 bases). Germline assignment: CDR1 SGHVS and CDR2 FQNEAQ. The CDR3 loop spans 13 amino acids. Deletions cut 2 bases from V and 3 bases from J, with 7 bases between. CDR3 in DNA: TGTGCCAGCAGCTTAACCAGGGACTATGGCTACACCTTC. Translating gives CASSLTRDYGYTF.

This chain joins TRBV24-1 and TRBJ1-2, with 12 positions matching TRBD1. There are 13 residues in the CDR3. Germline CDR1 KGHDR, CDR2 SFDVKD. V shed 7 bases, J shed 6 bases, and the junction held 2 bases outside the gene matches. CDR3 loop: CATRGQGADGYTF. The CDR3 DNA follows: TGTGCCACCAGGGGACAGGGGGCTGATGGCTACACCTTC.

As regards this clone: At one boundary the junction diverges from the germline segment, which might be a read error. V gene TRBV5-8 combines with J gene TRBJ2-2; 11 nucleotides match TRBD2. Germline-derived CDR1 and CDR2 are SGHTS and YDEGEE. CDR3 length equals 15 residues. CDR3: CAGRPSGRRTGELFF. The CDR3 DNA sequence: TGTGCCGGCAGGCCTAGCGGGAGGCGAACCGGGGAGCTGTTTTTT.

The chain uses TRBV3-1 (or the pseudogene TRBV3-2) and TRBJ1-1, with 7 bases matching TRBD1. The CDR3 has 13 residues. With 4 bases clipped from V and 8 bases from J, the junction kept 7 bases outside the gene matches. Germline CDR1 LGHDT, CDR2 YNNKEL (reference sequence). Here the CDR3 DNA reads TGTGCCAGCAGCCCAAATCTGGACAGGGAAGCTTTCTTT. Translating gives CASSPNLDREAFF.

The V gene is TRBV12-3 or TRBV12-4, the J gene TRBJ2-5, with 9 bases that match TRBD2. J gave up 10 bases and V 10 bases, and 13 bases lay outside the gene matches. CDR3 length: 13 residues. CDR3 amino acids: CATQPSGVRDQYF. CDR3 nucleotides: TGTGCCACCCAGCCTAGCGGGGTAAGGGACCAGTACTTC.

This chain uses TRBV5-4 with TRBJ2-1; TRBD2 matches 9 bases. The CDR3 is 13 amino acids. The germline V gene encodes CDR1 SGHNT and CDR2 YYREEE (reference sequence). Trimming took 6 bases from V and 9 from J; bases not matched to a gene: 7. The CDR3 reads CASTKAGGFEQFF. The DNA for the CDR3 is TGTGCCAGCACCAAAGCGGGGGGATTTGAGCAGTTCTTC.